This T cell receptor (beta chain) was identified during a study of T-cell memory formation after mild COVID-19. Overall study context: Largely, TCR clusters stayed within a single donor. Study-wide findings and caveats: Later expanders leaned CD4+, whereas clones that contracted between day 15 and 85 were balanced CD4/CD8.

Trimming removed 3 bases from V and 7 bases from J; junction bases left unmatched: 5. Germline assignment: CDR1 SGHTA and CDR2 FQGTGA. The CDR3 is made up of 14 amino acids. To note about this clonotype: The target antigen is unknown.

5'RACE, which relied on constant-segment primers, yielded TCR alpha and TCR beta cDNA libraries carrying sample barcodes and UMIs. TCRdb called the 5' RACE reads again in MiXCR, with one record for every CDR3 protein. This sample has approximately 260,000 distinct CDR3 sequences; roughly 17% occur once, and the top ten carry more than 20%. The chain couples TRBV7-3 to TRBJ2-3, with 9 bases lining up with TRBD2. The sequencing sample was made of PBMCs or a T cell subset sorted from them (not recorded which). The clonotype was recovered from a man between 18 and 35 years old who had mild COVID-19 (a few samples of this study predate the infection). Cell type and time point are not known. This CDR3 is CASSLGGGANTQYF. CDR3 DNA: TGTGCCAGCAGCTTGGGCGGGGGGGCGAATACGCAGTATTTT.